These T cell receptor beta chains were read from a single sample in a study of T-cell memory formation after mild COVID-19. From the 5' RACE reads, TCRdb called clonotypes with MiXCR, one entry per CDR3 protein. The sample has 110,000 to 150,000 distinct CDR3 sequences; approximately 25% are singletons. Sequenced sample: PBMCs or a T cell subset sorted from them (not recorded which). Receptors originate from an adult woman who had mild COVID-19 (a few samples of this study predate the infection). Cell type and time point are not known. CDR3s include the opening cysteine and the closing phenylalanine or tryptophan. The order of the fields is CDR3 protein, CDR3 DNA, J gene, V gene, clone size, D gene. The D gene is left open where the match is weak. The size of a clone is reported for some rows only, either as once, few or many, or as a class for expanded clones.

CDR3 protein: CASSVGQEAFF; CDR3 DNA: TGTGCCAGCAGCGTAGGGCAGGAAGCTTTCTTT; J gene: TRBJ1-1; V gene: TRBV9; clone size: few; D gene: -
CDR3 protein: CAGSLSSSYEQYF; CDR3 DNA: TGTGCCGGCTCACTCAGTAGCTCCTACGAGCAGTACTTC; J gene: TRBJ2-7; V gene: TRBV7-9; clone size: -; D gene: -
CDR3 protein: CASSEPYGGDTQYF; CDR3 DNA: TGTGCCAGCAGCGAACCTTACGGGGGGGATACGCAGTATTTT; J gene: TRBJ2-3; V gene: TRBV9; clone size: few; D gene: TRBD2
CDR3 protein: CASSFPPWGPQETQYF; CDR3 DNA: TGTGCCAGCAGCTTCCCCCCCTGGGGTCCGCAAGAGACCCAGTACTTC; J gene: TRBJ2-5; V gene: TRBV7-9; clone size: -; D gene: -
CDR3 protein: CASSEPPIPGGYGYTF; CDR3 DNA: TGTGCCAGCAGCGAACCCCCTATCCCTGGAGGGTATGGCTACACCTTC; J gene: TRBJ1-2; V gene: TRBV7-2; clone size: -; D gene: -
CDR3 protein: CASSQGPRVMNTEAFF; CDR3 DNA: TGCGCCAGCAGCCAAGGGCCTCGGGTGATGAACACTGAAGCTTTCTTT; J gene: TRBJ1-1; V gene: TRBV4-3; clone size: -; D gene: -
CDR3 protein: CASSLRLAGGPDTQYF; CDR3 DNA: TGTGCCAGCAGTCTAAGACTAGCGGGGGGGCCAGATACGCAGTATTTT; J gene: TRBJ2-3; V gene: TRBV12-3/TRBV12-4; clone size: few; D gene: TRBD2
CDR3 protein: CASSEGTAYGYTF; CDR3 DNA: TGTGCCAGCAGCGAAGGGACAGCGTATGGCTACACCTTC; J gene: TRBJ1-2; V gene: TRBV14; clone size: -; D gene: TRBD1
CDR3 protein: CASTLVLGSNTEAFF; CDR3 DNA: TGTGCCAGTACCCTGGTCCTAGGTTCAAACACTGAAGCTTTCTTT; J gene: TRBJ1-1; V gene: TRBV7-3; clone size: few; D gene: -
CDR3 protein: CASSPILTGSTDTQYF; CDR3 DNA: TGTGCCAGCAGTCCAATCCTGACAGGGAGCACAGATACGCAGTATTTT; J gene: TRBJ2-3; V gene: TRBV6-2/TRBV6-3; clone size: few; D gene: TRBD1
CDR3 protein: CASSEKSPSYNEQFF; CDR3 DNA: TGTGCCAGCAGTGAAAAGTCCCCCTCCTACAATGAGCAGTTCTTC; J gene: TRBJ2-1; V gene: TRBV2; clone size: few; D gene: -
CDR3 protein: CASSQGFGDEQFF; CDR3 DNA: TGCGCCAGCAGCCAGGGCTTCGGGGATGAGCAGTTCTTC; J gene: TRBJ2-1; V gene: TRBV5-1; clone size: many; D gene: -
CDR3 protein: CASSPRDRIYEQYF; CDR3 DNA: TGTGCCAGCAGCCCCCGGGACAGGATTTACGAGCAGTACTTC; J gene: TRBJ2-7; V gene: TRBV9; clone size: -; D gene: TRBD1
CDR3 protein: CASSKRGAYGQPQHF; CDR3 DNA: TGTGCCAGCAGCAAAAGAGGGGCCTACGGGCAGCCCCAGCATTTT; J gene: TRBJ1-5; V gene: TRBV21-1; clone size: once; D gene: -
CDR3 protein: CSAKDIANYGYTF; CDR3 DNA: TGCAGTGCTAAAGACATAGCTAACTATGGCTACACCTTC; J gene: TRBJ1-2; V gene: TRBV20-1; clone size: few; D gene: -
CDR3 protein: CATSRDGAAELPQHF; CDR3 DNA: TGTGCCACCAGCAGAGATGGGGCAGCTGAGTTACCCCAGCATTTT; J gene: TRBJ1-5; V gene: TRBV15; clone size: few; D gene: -
CDR3 protein: CASSGDRDEIYLNTEAFF; CDR3 DNA: TGTGCCAGCAGTGGGGACAGGGATGAGATTTATCTGAACACTGAAGCTTTCTTT; J gene: TRBJ1-1; V gene: TRBV2; clone size: few; D gene: TRBD1
CDR3 protein: CATSDSSGEQYF; CDR3 DNA: TGTGCCACCAGTGATTCCAGCGGCGAGCAGTACTTC; J gene: TRBJ2-7; V gene: TRBV24-1; clone size: -; D gene: -
CDR3 protein: CASSLGASPLHF; CDR3 DNA: TGTGCCAGCAGCTTAGGGGCTTCACCCCTCCACTTT; J gene: TRBJ1-6; V gene: TRBV7-8; clone size: few; D gene: -
CDR3 protein: CASSPGVVYGYTF; CDR3 DNA: TGTGCCAGCTCCCCAGGGGTCGTCTATGGCTACACCTTC; J gene: TRBJ1-2; V gene: TRBV19; clone size: few; D gene: -
CDR3 protein: CASSFGTDYEQYF; CDR3 DNA: TGCGCCAGCAGCTTCGGGACCGACTACGAGCAGTACTTC; J gene: TRBJ2-7; V gene: TRBV5-1; clone size: few; D gene: -
CDR3 protein: CASSLKGLAGNSYEQYF; CDR3 DNA: TGTGCTAGCAGCCTCAAAGGACTAGCGGGGAACTCCTACGAGCAGTACTTC; J gene: TRBJ2-7; V gene: TRBV7-7; clone size: few; D gene: TRBD2
CDR3 protein: CASSVPGQGEAFTDTQYF; CDR3 DNA: TGTGCCAGCAGCGTTCCGGGACAGGGGGAGGCTTTCACAGATACGCAGTATTTT; J gene: TRBJ2-3; V gene: TRBV7-9; clone size: -; D gene: TRBD1
CDR3 protein: CASSSRQGGAGYTF; CDR3 DNA: TGCGCCAGCAGCTCCCGACAGGGAGGGGCTGGCTACACCTTC; J gene: TRBJ1-2; V gene: TRBV5-1; clone size: -; D gene: TRBD1
CDR3 protein: CATSDRDLSNTEAFF; CDR3 DNA: TGTGCCACGTCGGATAGAGACCTTTCGAACACTGAAGCTTTCTTT; J gene: TRBJ1-1; V gene: TRBV13; clone size: few; D gene: -
CDR3 protein: CSSWTIPLPGEQFF; CDR3 DNA: TGCAGCTCCTGGACGATTCCCCTACCCGGTGAGCAGTTCTTC; J gene: TRBJ2-1; V gene: TRBV29-1; clone size: -; D gene: -
CDR3 protein: CASSMGGDYNEQFF; CDR3 DNA: TGTGCCAGTAGTATGGGCGGGGACTACAATGAGCAGTTCTTC; J gene: TRBJ2-1; V gene: TRBV19; clone size: many; D gene: -
CDR3 protein: CASSWSTGELFF; CDR3 DNA: TGTGCCAGCAGCTGGAGCACCGGGGAGCTGTTTTTT; J gene: TRBJ2-2; V gene: TRBV7-8; clone size: few; D gene: -
CDR3 protein: CASSLAGGEINEQFF; CDR3 DNA: TGTGCCAGCAGTTTAGCGGGAGGGGAAATCAATGAGCAGTTCTTC; J gene: TRBJ2-1; V gene: TRBV27; clone size: -; D gene: TRBD2
CDR3 protein: CASSVSDSRPYEQYF; CDR3 DNA: TGTGCCAGCAGCGTATCGGACTCCCGTCCCTACGAGCAGTACTTC; J gene: TRBJ2-7; V gene: TRBV9; clone size: -; D gene: -
CDR3 protein: CASSRTVGAEAFF; CDR3 DNA: TGTGCCAGCAGCCGGACGGTGGGGGCTGAAGCTTTCTTT; J gene: TRBJ1-1; V gene: TRBV5-5; clone size: many; D gene: -
CDR3 protein: CASSQGWEGGELFF; CDR3 DNA: TGTGCCAGCAGCCAAGGATGGGAGGGCGGGGAGCTGTTTTTT; J gene: TRBJ2-2; V gene: TRBV4-2; clone size: few; D gene: TRBD2
CDR3 protein: CASSATGQGPSSTDTQYF; CDR3 DNA: TGTGCCAGCAGCGCGACGGGACAGGGGCCCTCTAGCACAGATACGCAGTATTTT; J gene: TRBJ2-3; V gene: TRBV7-6; clone size: -; D gene: TRBD1
CDR3 protein: CASSGLAGTRQFF; CDR3 DNA: TGTGCCAGCAGCGGACTAGCGGGAACCCGGCAGTTCTTC; J gene: TRBJ2-1; V gene: TRBV6-2/TRBV6-3; clone size: -; D gene: TRBD2
CDR3 protein: CASSPPGKSGELFF; CDR3 DNA: TGTGCCAGCTCCCCTCCCGGGAAATCCGGGGAGCTGTTTTTT; J gene: TRBJ2-2; V gene: TRBV12-3/TRBV12-4; clone size: -; D gene: -
CDR3 protein: CSVGQITDTQYF; CDR3 DNA: TGCAGCGTTGGCCAGATCACAGATACGCAGTATTTT; J gene: TRBJ2-3; V gene: TRBV29-1; clone size: -; D gene: -
CDR3 protein: CASSPGGNEQFF; CDR3 DNA: TGTGCCAGCTCACCGGGAGGGAATGAGCAGTTCTTC; J gene: TRBJ2-1; V gene: TRBV5-1; clone size: -; D gene: TRBD2
CDR3 protein: CASSLEAGTYNEQYF; CDR3 DNA: TGTGCCAGCAGCTTGGAAGCGGGGACGTACAACGAGCAGTACTTC; J gene: TRBJ2-7; V gene: TRBV7-8; clone size: -; D gene: TRBD2
CDR3 protein: CASSQTGAGVYEQYF; CDR3 DNA: TGTGCCAGCAGCCAAACAGGGGCCGGGGTCTACGAGCAGTACTTC; J gene: TRBJ2-7; V gene: TRBV4-2; clone size: -; D gene: TRBD1
CDR3 protein: CASSDNTGADGYTF; CDR3 DNA: TGCGCCAGCAGCGACAATACAGGGGCGGATGGCTACACCTTC; J gene: TRBJ1-2; V gene: TRBV10-2; clone size: once; D gene: TRBD1
CDR3 protein: CASSQETGTDTQYF; CDR3 DNA: TGCGCCAGCAGCCAAGAGACAGGAACAGATACGCAGTATTTT; J gene: TRBJ2-3; V gene: TRBV4-1; clone size: few; D gene: -
CDR3 protein: CASSQRTERTYEQYF; CDR3 DNA: TGTGCCAGCAGCCAAAGGACGGAGAGGACCTACGAGCAGTACTTC; J gene: TRBJ2-7; V gene: TRBV5-4; clone size: few; D gene: -
CDR3 protein: CASSEGTSGGNEQFF; CDR3 DNA: TGTGCCAGCAGCGAGGGGACTAGCGGGGGAAATGAGCAGTTCTTC; J gene: TRBJ2-1; V gene: TRBV9; clone size: -; D gene: TRBD2
CDR3 protein: CAIKTSGESYEQYF; CDR3 DNA: TGTGCCATCAAAACATCCGGGGAATCCTACGAGCAGTACTTC; J gene: TRBJ2-7; V gene: TRBV28; clone size: -; D gene: -
CDR3 protein: CSATPEMGTDYGYTF; CDR3 DNA: TGCAGTGCTACCCCGGAAATGGGGACAGACTATGGCTACACCTTC; J gene: TRBJ1-2; V gene: TRBV20-1; clone size: -; D gene: TRBD1
CDR3 protein: CSARSRGSYNEQFF; CDR3 DNA: TGCAGTGCTAGATCCCGGGGGTCCTACAATGAGCAGTTCTTC; J gene: TRBJ2-1; V gene: TRBV20-1; clone size: -; D gene: -
CDR3 protein: CASSFGFNPYEQYF; CDR3 DNA: TGTGCCAGCAGCTTTGGCTTTAACCCCTACGAGCAGTACTTC; J gene: TRBJ2-7; V gene: TRBV11-2; clone size: -; D gene: -
CDR3 protein: CASSHDLTYGYTF; CDR3 DNA: TGTGCCAGCAGCCACGATCTGACGTATGGCTACACCTTC; J gene: TRBJ1-2; V gene: TRBV6-5; clone size: -; D gene: -
CDR3 protein: CASSSSWTTYGYTF; CDR3 DNA: TGTGCCAGCAGTTCTTCCTGGACGACGTATGGCTACACCTTC; J gene: TRBJ1-2; V gene: TRBV12-3/TRBV12-4; clone size: -; D gene: -
CDR3 protein: CASRSQGRNSPLHF; CDR3 DNA: TGTGCCAGCAGATCACAGGGGCGTAATTCACCCCTCCACTTT; J gene: TRBJ1-6; V gene: TRBV7-7; clone size: few; D gene: TRBD1
CDR3 protein: CASSWNGENTGELFF; CDR3 DNA: TGTGCCAGCAGTTGGAACGGAGAGAACACCGGGGAGCTGTTTTTT; J gene: TRBJ2-2; V gene: TRBV13; clone size: few; D gene: -
CDR3 protein: CSARLAGAANNEQFF; CDR3 DNA: TGCAGTGCCCGCTTAGCGGGAGCGGCGAACAATGAGCAGTTCTTC; J gene: TRBJ2-1; V gene: TRBV20-1; clone size: -; D gene: TRBD2
CDR3 protein: CASSHPEGPEQFF; CDR3 DNA: TGTGCCAGCAGCCATCCGGAGGGCCCTGAGCAGTTCTTC; J gene: TRBJ2-1; V gene: TRBV7-3; clone size: -; D gene: -
CDR3 protein: CATSAASLPGELFF; CDR3 DNA: TGTGCCACCAGTGCGGCCTCCCTGCCCGGGGAGCTGTTTTTT; J gene: TRBJ2-2; V gene: TRBV24-1; clone size: -; D gene: -
CDR3 protein: CASSQGSIYNEQFF; CDR3 DNA: TGTGCCAGCAGCCAGGGGTCCATCTACAATGAGCAGTTCTTC; J gene: TRBJ2-1; V gene: TRBV27; clone size: few; D gene: -
CDR3 protein: CAARQGHSYEQYF; CDR3 DNA: TGTGCCGCTAGACAGGGCCACTCCTACGAGCAGTACTTC; J gene: TRBJ2-7; V gene: TRBV24-1; clone size: -; D gene: TRBD1
CDR3 protein: CASSLVDRVGHGYTF; CDR3 DNA: TGTGCCAGCAGCTTAGTCGACAGGGTAGGACATGGCTACACCTTC; J gene: TRBJ1-2; V gene: TRBV11-2; clone size: few; D gene: TRBD1